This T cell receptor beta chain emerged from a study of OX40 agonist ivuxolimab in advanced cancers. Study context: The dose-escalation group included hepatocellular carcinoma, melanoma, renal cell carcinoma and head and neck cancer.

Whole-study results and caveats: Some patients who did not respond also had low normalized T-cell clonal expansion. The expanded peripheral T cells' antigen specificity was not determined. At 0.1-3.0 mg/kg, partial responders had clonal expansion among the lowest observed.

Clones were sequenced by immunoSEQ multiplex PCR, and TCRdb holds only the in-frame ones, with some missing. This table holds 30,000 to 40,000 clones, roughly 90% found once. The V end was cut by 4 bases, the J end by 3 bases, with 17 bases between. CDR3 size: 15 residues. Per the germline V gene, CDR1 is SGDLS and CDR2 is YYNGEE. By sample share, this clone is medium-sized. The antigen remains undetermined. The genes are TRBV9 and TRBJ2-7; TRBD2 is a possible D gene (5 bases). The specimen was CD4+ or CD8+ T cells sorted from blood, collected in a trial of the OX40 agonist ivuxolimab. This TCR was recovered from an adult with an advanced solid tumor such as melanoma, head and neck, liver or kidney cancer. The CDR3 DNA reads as TGTGCCAGCAGCAATCAGGACCCGGGGAGCTACGAGCAGTACTTC. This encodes CASSNQDPGSYEQYF.